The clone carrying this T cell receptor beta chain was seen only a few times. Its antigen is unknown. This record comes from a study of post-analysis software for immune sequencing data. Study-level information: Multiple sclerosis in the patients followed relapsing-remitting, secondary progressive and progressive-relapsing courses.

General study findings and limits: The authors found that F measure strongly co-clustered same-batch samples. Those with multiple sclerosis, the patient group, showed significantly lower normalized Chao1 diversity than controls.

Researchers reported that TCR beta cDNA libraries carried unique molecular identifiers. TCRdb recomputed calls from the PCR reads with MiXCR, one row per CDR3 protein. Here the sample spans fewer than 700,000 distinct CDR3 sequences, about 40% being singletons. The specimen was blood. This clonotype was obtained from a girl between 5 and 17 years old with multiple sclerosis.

The CDR3 sequence: CASSPDRGWADTQYF. The CDR3 coding sequence is TGTGCCAGCAGCCCTGACAGGGGTTGGGCAGATACGCAGTATTTT. The rearrangement joins TRBV7-9 to TRBJ2-3, with 8 bases identical to TRBD1. The CDR3 totals 15 residues. After removal of 5 bases from V and 4 bases from J, the junction contained 8 bases not matched to a gene. Germline loops: CDR1 SEHNR, CDR2 FQNEAQ (reference sequence).